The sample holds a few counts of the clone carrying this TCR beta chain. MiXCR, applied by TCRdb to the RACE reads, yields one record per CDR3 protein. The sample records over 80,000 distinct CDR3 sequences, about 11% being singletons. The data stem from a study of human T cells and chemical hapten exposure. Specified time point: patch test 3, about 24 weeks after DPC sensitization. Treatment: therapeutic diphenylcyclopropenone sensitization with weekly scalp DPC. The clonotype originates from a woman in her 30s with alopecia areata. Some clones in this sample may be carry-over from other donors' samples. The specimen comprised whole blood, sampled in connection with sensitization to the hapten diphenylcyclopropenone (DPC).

The DNA of the CDR3 is TGCAGTGCTAGAGATTATTCAGGGGTCCAAGAGACCCAGTACTTC. It codes for CSARDYSGVQETQYF. The chain is built from TRBV20-1 and TRBJ2-5, with D perhaps matching TRBD1 (6 bases). The CDR3 has 15 residues. CDR1 and CDR2 from the germline V gene are DFQATT and SNEGSKA (reference sequence). Deletions cut 0 bases from V and 1 base from J, with 12 bases between.